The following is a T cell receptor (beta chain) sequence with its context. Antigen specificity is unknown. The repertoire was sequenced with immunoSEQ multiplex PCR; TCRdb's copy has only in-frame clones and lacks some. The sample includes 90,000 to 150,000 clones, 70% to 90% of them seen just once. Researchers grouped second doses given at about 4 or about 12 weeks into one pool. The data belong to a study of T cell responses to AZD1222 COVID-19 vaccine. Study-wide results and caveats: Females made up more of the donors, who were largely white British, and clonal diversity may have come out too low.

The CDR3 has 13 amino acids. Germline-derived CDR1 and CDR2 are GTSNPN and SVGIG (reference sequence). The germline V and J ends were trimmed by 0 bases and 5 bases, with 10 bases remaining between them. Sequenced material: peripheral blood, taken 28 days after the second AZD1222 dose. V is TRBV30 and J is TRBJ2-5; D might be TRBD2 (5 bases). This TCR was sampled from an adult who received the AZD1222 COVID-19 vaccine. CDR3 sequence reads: CAWSVGRRETQYF. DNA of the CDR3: TGTGCCTGGAGTGTAGGAAGGAGGGAGACCCAGTACTTC.